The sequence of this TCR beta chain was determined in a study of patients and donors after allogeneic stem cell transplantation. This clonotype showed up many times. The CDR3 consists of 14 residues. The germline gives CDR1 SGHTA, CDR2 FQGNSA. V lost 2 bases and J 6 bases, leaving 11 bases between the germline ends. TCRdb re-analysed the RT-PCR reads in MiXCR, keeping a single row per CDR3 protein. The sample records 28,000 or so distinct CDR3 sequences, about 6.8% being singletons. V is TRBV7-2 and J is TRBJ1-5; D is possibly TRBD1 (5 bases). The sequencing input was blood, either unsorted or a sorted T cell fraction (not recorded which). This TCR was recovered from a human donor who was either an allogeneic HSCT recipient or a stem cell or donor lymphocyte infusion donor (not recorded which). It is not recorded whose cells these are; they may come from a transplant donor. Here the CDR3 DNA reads TGTGCCAGCAGCTTAAGGCCGGGGCCTCAGCCCCAGCATTTT. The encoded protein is CASSLRPGPQPQHF. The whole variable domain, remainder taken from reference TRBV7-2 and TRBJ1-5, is GAGVSQSPSNKVTEKGKDVELRCDPISGHTALYWYRQSLGQGLEFLIYFQGNSAPDKSGLPSDRFSAERTGGSVSTLTIQRTQQEDSAVYLCASSLRPGPQPQHFGDGTRLSIL.